The rows below give T cell receptor beta chains drawn from one sample of a study of tumor-infiltrating lymphocytes in primary liver carcinoma. From the multiplex PCR reads, TCRdb called clonotypes with MiXCR, one entry per CDR3 protein. The table has about 130,000 distinct CDR3 sequences, 60% to 80% seen once. Material for sequencing was liver tumor tissue from sampling region 3. The source is an older woman with primary liver carcinoma and hepatitis B virus infection. CDR3s include the opening cysteine and the closing phenylalanine or tryptophan. The order of the fields is J gene, clone size, V gene, D gene, CDR3 DNA, CDR3 protein. The D gene is left open where the match is weak. The size field is filled for only some rows; it gives once, few, many or a size class.

>TRBJ1-2|many|TRBV6-1|NA
TGTGCCAGCAGTGAACCGAATCCGGGCCGAGGCTATGGCTACACCTTC
CASSEPNPGRGYGYTF
>TRBJ1-1|NA|TRBV7-8|NA
TGTGCCGGCAGTTTGCGGGGTGGGAACACTGAAGCTTTCTTT
CAGSLRGGNTEAFF
>TRBJ2-3|many|TRBV6-5|NA
TGTGCCAGCAGTTACGGCGGGATCGATACGCAGTATTTT
CASSYGGIDTQYF
>TRBJ2-1|few|TRBV28|TRBD2
TGTGCCAGCAGTGGGACTAGCGGGTTAAATGAGCAGTTCTTC
CASSGTSGLNEQFF
>TRBJ2-3|NA|TRBV10-3|TRBD2
TGTGCCATCGACGGGATAGTGGGAGGGCCCCACGCAGATACGCAGTATTTT
CAIDGIVGGPHADTQYF
>TRBJ1-4|few|TRBV28|NA
TGTGCCAGCAGCATAACCCCAACTAATGAAAAACTGTTTTTT
CASSITPTNEKLFF
>TRBJ1-1|NA|TRBV11-2|NA
TGTACCAGCGGCCCACCCGGGGGGGCGCGTACCACTGAAGCTTTCTTT
CTSGPPGGARTTEAFF
>TRBJ2-3|once|TRBV11-2|NA
TGTGCCAGCAGCTTAGACATGGAGATCGATGCGCGGTATTTT
CASSLDMEIDARYF
>TRBJ2-3|once|TRBV11-2|NA
TGTGCCAGCAGCCTAGAGGGTAGGAGCACGGATACGCAGTATTTT
CASSLEGRSTDTQYF
>TRBJ1-1|many|TRBV12-3/TRBV12-4|TRBD1
TGTGCCAGCAGGCTACAGGGGATGAACACTGAAGCTTTCTTT
CASRLQGMNTEAFF
>TRBJ2-1|NA|TRBV28|NA
TGTGCAAGCAAAGAGAACCAGATTGAGCAGTTCTTC
CASKENQIEQFF
>TRBJ1-1|once|TRBV28|NA
TGTGCCAGCAGGACAGACATGAACACTGAAGCTTCCTTT
CASRTDMNTEASF
>TRBJ2-1|many|TRBV14|NA
TGTGCCAGCAGCCAAGGCCTCTACAATGAGCAGTTCTTC
CASSQGLYNEQFF
>TRBJ2-3|NA|TRBV4-2|NA
TGTGCCAGCAGCCAAGGGGGATATAACACAGATACGCAGTATTTT
CASSQGGYNTDTQYF
>TRBJ2-2|NA|TRBV11-2|TRBD2
TGTGCCAGCAGCTTAGAAAGGACTAGGGAGCTCTTTTTT
CASSLERTRELFF
>TRBJ1-2|many|TRBV12-3/TRBV12-4|NA
TGTGCCAGCAGTTCGACGGTCTATGGCTACACCTTC
CASSSTVYGYTF